This record covers a single T cell receptor beta chain. One end of the junction does not line up with germline, which may come from a read error. This record belongs to a study of human T cells and chemical hapten exposure. As to time point: patch test 1, 2 weeks after DPC sensitization. Described treatment: therapeutic diphenylcyclopropenone sensitization with weekly scalp DPC. Every donor had alopecia and was 18 to 70 years old; all were suitable for DPC. TCRdb itself ran the RACE reads through MiXCR, one entry per CDR3 protein. The table shows approximately 340,000 distinct CDR3 sequences, with under 8% occurring only once. The CDR3 extends over 16 amino acids. Germline CDR1 SEHNR, CDR2 FQNEAQ (reference sequence).

This receptor was identified in a woman aged 18-29 years with alopecia areata. Some clones in this sample may be carry-over from other donors' samples. The chain is built from TRBV7-9 and TRBJ2-2; 7 nucleotides match TRBD1. The starting material was whole blood, obtained in connection with sensitization to the hapten diphenylcyclopropenone (DPC). Written as DNA, the CDR3 is TGTTCCAGCAGCGTGACCGGGACAGCGAACACCGGGGAGCTGTTTTTT. It is translated as CSSSVTGTANTGELFF. The whole variable domain, remainder taken from reference TRBV7-9 and TRBJ2-2, is DTGVSQNPRHKITKRGQNVTFRCDPISEHNRLYWYRQTLGQGPEFLTYFQNEAQLEKSRLLSDRFSAERPKGSFSTLEIQRTEQGDSAMYLCSSSVTGTANTGELFFGEGSRLTVL.